Listed here is a single T cell receptor beta chain. The sample belongs to a study of blood T cell repertoires in COVID-19. Across the study: The study drew acute and convalescent COVID-19 samples from the United States, Italy and Spain. The analysed material was cDNA or gDNA that came from T cells, B-cell-depleted T cells, or PBMCs.

Method: immunoSEQ multiplex PCR; TCRdb's copy keeps in-frame clones and lacks some. Here the sample spans 200,000 to 300,000 clones, approximately 81% being singletons. Germline CDR1 is SGHVS and CDR2 is FQNEAQ. V shed 0 bases and J 8 bases; nucleotides not matched to a gene: 6. The CDR3 runs 16 residues. Source material: peripheral blood. This chain links TRBV7-8 with TRBJ2-1, with TRBD2 matching over 11 bases. The receptor was derived from a man aged 55 to 70 with acute or convalescent COVID-19. The CDR3 DNA reads as TGTGCCAGCAGCTTAGCGCAGCTAGCGGGGGGTTATGAGCAGTTCTTC. Translation: CASSLAQLAGGYEQFF.